This T cell receptor (beta chain) was retrieved from a study of CD8 T cells in Susac syndrome. The multiple sclerosis controls comprised treatment-naive patients whose relapsing-remitting disease was stable or active. Negative isolation yielded CD8+ and CD4+ T cells; FACS enriched TEMRA cells. With random hexamers, reverse transcription was performed on about 0.5 to 1 ug of RNA. An immunoSEQ multiplex PCR generated amplified TCR beta CDR3 products spanning 54 Vbeta and 13 Jbeta. TCRdb independently ran MiXCR on the immunoSEQ multiplex PCR reads; one entry per CDR3 protein. The table includes some 150,000 distinct CDR3 sequences, about 95% detected once. CDR1 is SGHVS and CDR2 is FQNEAQ in the germline V gene. V was pared by 5 bases and J by 6 bases, with 13 bases between. This CDR3 is built from 13 residues.

This receptor was identified in a human donor with multiple sclerosis. The chain is built from TRBV7-8 and TRBJ1-2; no definite D call. The sequenced material came from CD8+ T cells from PBMCs. The CDR3 coding sequence is TGTGCCAGCAGCAACGGGTGGAATGATGGCTACACCTTC. Encoded protein: CASSNGWNDGYTF.